This TCR beta chain was recovered during a study of blood T cell repertoires in COVID-19 (dated by TCRdb to 2019 to 2021). As for the study more broadly: Samples covering the acute and convalescent phases of COVID-19 were provided by collaborators in the United States, Italy and Spain. The prospective study material was composed of cDNA or gDNA derived from T cells, B-cell-depleted T cells, or PBMCs. The dataset comprised deeply sampled blood TCRbeta repertoires from subjects exposed to, actively infected with, or recovered from COVID-19. The repertoires were made available in a free public database intended to serve as a resource for research on the immune response to SARS-CoV-2. The samples were drawn from the first 160 participants of the ongoing ImmuneRACE study and from 950 to 1,500 subjects provided by 6 global collaborators. Sample metadata almost always included a de-identified subject ID, COVID-19 status, age in years and sex. HLA class I and class II types, where available, came from metadata supplied by the sample provider rather than from assay-based typing. Broad study findings and their caveats: The amount of clinical and demographic metadata varied by source and participant and was provided uncurated.

Based on the germline V gene (reference sequence), the CDR1 and CDR2 sequences are LGHDT and YNNKEL. Relative to germline, V is missing 3 bases and J is missing 3 bases, with 4 bases of the junction outside any gene match. The CDR3 numbers 15 residues from cysteine through phenylalanine. CDR3 DNA is the only sequence kept; it has 45 bases, read in frame from the first base. A remark on this clone: Which antigen it targets is not known. The sample holds no much larger clone one base away, and base qualities are not on file.

TCRbeta CDR3 regions were amplified from genomic DNA using the immunoSEQ Assay, a bias-controlled multiplex PCR. The original pipeline was this. Nucleated cell counts per sample were estimated from amplification of reference gene primers within the assay. To quantify the absolute abundance of each unique TCRbeta CDR3 rearrangement, sequence reads were collapsed and filtered. Productive Simpson clonality was computed per sample as the square root of Simpson's diversity index over productive rearrangements. Held by TCRdb, this immuneACCESS table contains in-frame sequences only and omits some clones. Under half of the omission traces to an unresolved V gene where checked; the cause of the rest is unknown. V and J calls and clone size follow that table, whereas D and trimming were derived from the DNA. Across this sample there are 150,000 or so clones, with about 89% seen only once. The top ten constitute roughly 6.1% of the sample.

Each collaborating institution followed its own protocols to collect whole blood in K2EDTA tubes. Collaborator samples were shipped for TCRbeta analysis as frozen whole blood, isolated PBMCs, or DNA extracted from either sample type. The receptor chain draws on TRBV3-1 (or the pseudogene TRBV3-2) and TRBJ1-4; 7 bases in between match TRBD1. Input material: peripheral blood. The receptor was derived from a man aged 80 or over with acute or convalescent COVID-19. The CDR3 corresponds to CASSQYRGPNEKLFF. The base sequence is TGTGCCAGCAGCCAGTACAGGGGCCCTAATGAAAAACTGTTTTTT.